Listed below are T cell receptor beta chains from one sample, sequenced in a study of T and B cells in COVID-19 patients. MiXCR was run by TCRdb on the multiplex PCR reads, yielding one entry per CDR3 protein. The table includes around 20,000 distinct CDR3 sequences, around 30% detected once. Sequenced sample: blood. The receptors stem from a human donor who had recovered from COVID-19. CDR3s include the opening cysteine and the closing phenylalanine or tryptophan. Fields, in order: V gene, J gene, clone size, D gene, CDR3 protein, CDR3 DNA. The D gene is left open where the match is weak. Size values are once, few and many counts, or a class for expanded clones, and some rows have none.

>TRBV11-1|TRBJ2-1|many|TRBD2
CASSLGLAGGLSYNEQFF
TGTGCCAGCAGCTTGGGACTAGCGGGGGGACTCTCCTACAATGAGCAGTTCTTC
>TRBV5-6|TRBJ1-5|NA|TRBD1
CASSRDRGDSNQPQHF
TGTGCCAGCAGTAGGGACAGGGGGGATAGCAATCAGCCCCAGCATTTT
>TRBV6-1|TRBJ1-1|NA|TRBD1
CASSETPGGYTEAFF
TGTGCCAGCAGTGAGACGCCAGGGGGTTACACTGAAGCTTTCTTT
>TRBV29-1|TRBJ2-6|medium-sized|NA
CSVAGDRLLSGANVLTF
TGCAGCGTTGCGGGCGACAGGTTACTCTCTGGGGCCAACGTCCTGACTTTC
>TRBV12-3/TRBV12-4|TRBJ2-7|few|NA
CASSRQGGAYEQYF
TGTGCCAGCAGCCGACAGGGAGGCGCCTACGAGCAGTACTTC
>TRBV30|TRBJ2-7|NA|NA
CAWSGGNSYEQYF
TGTGCCTGGAGTGGAGGCAATTCCTACGAGCAGTACTTC
>TRBV24-1|TRBJ2-1|NA|TRBD2
CATSDSGISDEQFF
TGTGCCACCAGTGATAGCGGGATTAGCGATGAGCAGTTCTTC
>TRBV6-5|TRBJ1-1|NA|NA
CASSYGGAVNTEAFF
TGTGCCAGCAGTTACGGGGGGGCGGTGAACACTGAAGCTTTCTTT
>TRBV5-4|TRBJ2-7|NA|NA
CASSYTGSGVDEQYF
TGTGCCAGCAGCTATACAGGGAGCGGAGTAGACGAGCAGTACTTC
>TRBV19|TRBJ2-5|medium-sized|NA
CASSAASYETQYF
TGTGCCAGTAGCGCCGCTAGTTATGAGACCCAGTACTTC
>TRBV11-2|TRBJ2-5|NA|TRBD1
CASSWGQKETQYF
TGTGCCAGCAGCTGGGGACAGAAAGAGACCCAGTACTTC
>TRBV19|TRBJ1-2|few|TRBD1
CASSSDREPYGYTF
TGTGCCAGTAGTTCAGACAGGGAACCCTATGGCTACACCTTC
>TRBV12-3/TRBV12-4|TRBJ1-5|once|NA
CASSDPPQTASSNQPQHF
TGTGCCAGCAGTGATCCCCCCCAGACAGCGTCCTCTAATCAGCCCCAGCATTTT
>TRBV30|TRBJ2-6|many|NA
CAWSQTGANVLTF
TGTGCCTGGAGTCAGACTGGGGCCAACGTCCTGACTTTC
>TRBV7-9|TRBJ2-1|NA|TRBD2
CASRPRGSGGQRGNEQFF
TGTGCCAGCAGACCCCGTGGTAGCGGGGGGCAGAGGGGGAATGAGCAGTTCTTC
>TRBV27|TRBJ1-2|NA|TRBD1
CAISRDRSLPQSYGYTF
TGTGCCATCAGTCGGGACAGAAGCCTACCTCAATCCTATGGCTACACCTTC